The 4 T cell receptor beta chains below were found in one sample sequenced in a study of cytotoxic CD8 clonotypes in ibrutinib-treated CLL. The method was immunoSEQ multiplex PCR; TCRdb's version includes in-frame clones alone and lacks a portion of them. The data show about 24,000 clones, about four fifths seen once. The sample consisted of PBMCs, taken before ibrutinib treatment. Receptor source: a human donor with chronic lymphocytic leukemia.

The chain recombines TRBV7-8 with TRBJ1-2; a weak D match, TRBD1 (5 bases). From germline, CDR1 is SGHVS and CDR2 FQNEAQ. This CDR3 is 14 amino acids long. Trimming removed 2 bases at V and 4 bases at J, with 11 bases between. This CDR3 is CASSLSPGLYGYTF. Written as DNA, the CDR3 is TGTGCCAGCAGCTTATCACCGGGGCTCTATGGCTACACCTTC.

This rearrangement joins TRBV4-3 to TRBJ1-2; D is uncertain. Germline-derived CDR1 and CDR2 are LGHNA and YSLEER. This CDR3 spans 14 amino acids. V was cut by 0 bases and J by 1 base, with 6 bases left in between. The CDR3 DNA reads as TGCGCCAGCAGCCAAGAAGTGCTTAACTATGGCTACACCTTC. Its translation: CASSQEVLNYGYTF.

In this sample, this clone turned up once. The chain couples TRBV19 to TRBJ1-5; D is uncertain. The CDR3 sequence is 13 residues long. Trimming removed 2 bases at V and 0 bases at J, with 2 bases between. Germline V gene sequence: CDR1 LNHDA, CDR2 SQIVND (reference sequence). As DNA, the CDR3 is TGTGCCAGTAGTATAACTAGCAATCAGCCCCAGCATTTT. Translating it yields CASSITSNQPQHF.

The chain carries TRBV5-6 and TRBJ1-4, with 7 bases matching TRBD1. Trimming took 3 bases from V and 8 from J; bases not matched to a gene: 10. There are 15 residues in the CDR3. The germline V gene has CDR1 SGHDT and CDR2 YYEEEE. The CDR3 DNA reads TGTGCCAGCAGCTCTGGGACAGCTACGCCCGAAAAACTGTTTTTT. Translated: CASSSGTATPEKLFF. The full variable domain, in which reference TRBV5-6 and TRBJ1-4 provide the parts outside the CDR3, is DAGVTQSPTHLIKTRGQQVTLRCSPKSGHDTVSWYQQALGQGPQFIFQYYEEEERQRGNFPDRFSGHQFPNYSSELNVNALLLGDSALYLCASSSGTATPEKLFFGSGTQLSVL.